This note documents a single T cell receptor beta chain sequence. Its antigen is undetermined. It was autoimmune disease history or systemic immunosuppression that excluded patients. CDR3 length equals 10 residues. The germline gives CDR1 MDHEN, CDR2 SYDVKM. The ends were cut back, 2 bases at V and 10 bases at J, with 5 bases in the middle. The data derive from a study of OX40 agonist ivuxolimab in advanced cancers. Overall study: Partial responses were recorded for three patients, including one with hepatocellular carcinoma and two with cutaneous melanoma.

General study results and limits: Doses of 0.1 to 3.0 mg/kg were accompanied by clonal expansion of CD4+ and CD8+ blood T cells by week 6. It was not determined which antigens were specifically recognized by the peripheral T cells that had undergone clonal expansion.

This table comes from immunoSEQ multiplex PCR, and its TCRdb copy is limited to in-frame clones, with some not included. The data hold 95,000 to 150,000 clones, with approximately 92% observed a single time. Sequencing used CD4+ or CD8+ T cells sorted from blood, obtained in a trial of the OX40 agonist ivuxolimab. The receptor's source is an adult with an advanced solid tumor such as melanoma, head and neck, liver or kidney cancer. V and J are TRBV28 and TRBJ1-1; D is unclear. In DNA form, the CDR3 reads TGTGCCAGCAGTTTACAAGGAGCTTTCTTT. Encoded protein: CASSLQGAFF.